The T cell receptor beta chain described here comes from a study of blood T cell repertoires in COVID-19. The CDR3 extends over 14 amino acids. V lost 4 bases, J lost 6 bases, and 1 base stayed unmatched. Per the germline V gene, CDR1 is MNHEY and CDR2 is SVGAGI. Under the authors' procedure: Cell counts per sample came from amplifying reference gene primers. Some clones are missing from TCRdb's copy, which holds only in-frame ones; the method was immunoSEQ multiplex PCR. The V and J calls and clone size come from that table; D and trimming were worked out from the DNA. Among 120,000 or so clones, around 87% were seen once, and the ten largest hold 25% to 35%.

The chain has TRBV6-5 and TRBJ2-1; the match to TRBD2 covers 12 bases. The source material was peripheral blood. This TCR was sampled from a woman aged 65 to 85 with acute or convalescent COVID-19. The CDR3 DNA follows: TGTGCCAGCAGTTCTAGCGGGGGGGCCAATGAGCAGTTCTTC. Translated, it gives CASSSSGGANEQFF.